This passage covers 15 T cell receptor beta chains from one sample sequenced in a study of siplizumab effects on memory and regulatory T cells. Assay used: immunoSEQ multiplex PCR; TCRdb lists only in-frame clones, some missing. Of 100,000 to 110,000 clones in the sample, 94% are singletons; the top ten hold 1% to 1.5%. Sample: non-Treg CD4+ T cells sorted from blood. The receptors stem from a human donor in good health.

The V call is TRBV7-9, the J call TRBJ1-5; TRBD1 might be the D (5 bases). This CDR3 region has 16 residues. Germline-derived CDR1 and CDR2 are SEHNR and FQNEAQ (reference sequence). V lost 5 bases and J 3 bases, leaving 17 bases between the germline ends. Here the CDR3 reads CASSQSPGFDNQPQHF. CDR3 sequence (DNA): TGTGCCAGCAGCCAGAGTCCAGGGTTCGACAATCAGCCCCAGCATTTT.

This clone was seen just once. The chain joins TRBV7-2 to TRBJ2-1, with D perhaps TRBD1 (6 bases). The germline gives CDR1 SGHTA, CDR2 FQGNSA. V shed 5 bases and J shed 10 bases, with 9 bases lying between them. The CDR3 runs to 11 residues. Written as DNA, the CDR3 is TGTGCCAGCAGCCGTCAGGGGGAGCAGTTCTTC. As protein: CASSRQGEQFF.

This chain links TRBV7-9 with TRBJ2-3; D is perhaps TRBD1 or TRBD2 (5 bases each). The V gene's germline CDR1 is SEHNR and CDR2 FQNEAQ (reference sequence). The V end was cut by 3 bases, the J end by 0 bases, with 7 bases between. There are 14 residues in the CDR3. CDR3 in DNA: TGTGCCAGCAGCTTGGGACCGAGCACAGATACGCAGTATTTT. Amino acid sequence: CASSLGPSTDTQYF.

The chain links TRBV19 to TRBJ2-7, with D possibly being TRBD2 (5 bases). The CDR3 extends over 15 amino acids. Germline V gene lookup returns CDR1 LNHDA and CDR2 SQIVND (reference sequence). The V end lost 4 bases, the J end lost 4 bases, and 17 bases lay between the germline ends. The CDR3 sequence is CASSTLQSGEYEQYF. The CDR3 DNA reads TGTGCCAGTAGTACTCTCCAGAGCGGAGAATACGAGCAGTACTTC.

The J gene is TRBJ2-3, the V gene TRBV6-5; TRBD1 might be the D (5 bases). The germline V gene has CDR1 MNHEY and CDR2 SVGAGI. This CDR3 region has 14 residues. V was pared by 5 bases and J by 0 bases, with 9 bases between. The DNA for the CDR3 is TGTGCCAGCAGTACGACAGCTAGCACAGATACGCAGTATTTT. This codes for CASSTTASTDTQYF.

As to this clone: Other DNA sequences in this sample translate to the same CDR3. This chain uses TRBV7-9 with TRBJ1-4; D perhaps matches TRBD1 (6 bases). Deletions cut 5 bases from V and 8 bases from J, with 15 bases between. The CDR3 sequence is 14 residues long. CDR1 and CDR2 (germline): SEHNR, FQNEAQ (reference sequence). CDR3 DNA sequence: TGTGCCAGCAGCAGCAGGGGCGCCTCGGAAAAACTGTTTTTT. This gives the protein CASSSRGASEKLFF.

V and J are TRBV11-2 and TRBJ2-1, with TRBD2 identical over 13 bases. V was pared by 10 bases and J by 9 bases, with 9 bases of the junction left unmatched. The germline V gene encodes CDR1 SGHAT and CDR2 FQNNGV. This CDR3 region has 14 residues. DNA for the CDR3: TGTGCCACCCGGACTAGCGGGAGTAATCGTGAGCAGTTCTTC. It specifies CATRTSGSNREQFF.

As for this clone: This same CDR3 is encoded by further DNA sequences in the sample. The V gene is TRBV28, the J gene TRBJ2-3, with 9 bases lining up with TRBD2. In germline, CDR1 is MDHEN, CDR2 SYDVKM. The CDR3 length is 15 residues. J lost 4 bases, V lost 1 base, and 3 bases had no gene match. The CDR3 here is CASSLSGGRADTQYF. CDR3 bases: TGTGCCAGCAGTTTATCTGGCGGGAGGGCAGATACGCAGTATTTT.

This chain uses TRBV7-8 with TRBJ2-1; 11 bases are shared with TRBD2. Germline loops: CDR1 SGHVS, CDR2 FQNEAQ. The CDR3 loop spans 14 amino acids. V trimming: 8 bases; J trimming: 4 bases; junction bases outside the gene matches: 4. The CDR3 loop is CASLAGGYYNEQFF. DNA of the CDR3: TGTGCCAGCCTAGCGGGAGGATATTACAATGAGCAGTTCTTC.

CDR3: CASSLGPGETQYF. CDR3 nucleotide sequence: TGTGCCAGCAGCTTAGGACCAGGGGAGACCCAGTACTTC. The chain combines TRBV11-3 with TRBJ2-5, with a possible D match to TRBD1 (5 bases). Trimming shortened V by 1 base and J by 5 bases, and 8 bases separated the two germline ends. The CDR3 has 13 residues. Germline V gene lookup returns CDR1 SGHNT and CDR2 YENEEA.

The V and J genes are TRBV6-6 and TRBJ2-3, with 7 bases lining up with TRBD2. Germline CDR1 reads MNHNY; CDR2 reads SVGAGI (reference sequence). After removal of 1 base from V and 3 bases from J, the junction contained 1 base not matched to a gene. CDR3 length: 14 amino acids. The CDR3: CASSYLLATDTQYF. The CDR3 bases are TGTGCCAGCAGTTACTTACTAGCGACAGATACGCAGTATTTT.

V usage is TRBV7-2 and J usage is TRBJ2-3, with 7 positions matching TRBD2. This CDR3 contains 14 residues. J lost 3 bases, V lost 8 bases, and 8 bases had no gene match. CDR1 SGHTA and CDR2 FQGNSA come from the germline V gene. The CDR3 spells CASLPGGATDTQYF. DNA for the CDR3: TGTGCCAGCCTCCCGGGAGGAGCGACAGATACGCAGTATTTT.

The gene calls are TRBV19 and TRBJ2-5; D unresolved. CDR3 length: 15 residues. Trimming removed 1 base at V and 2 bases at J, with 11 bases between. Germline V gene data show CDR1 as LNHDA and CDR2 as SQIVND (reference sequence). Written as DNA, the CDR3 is TGTGCCAGTAGTATAGGACCTCGTACTCAAGAGACCCAGTACTTC. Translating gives CASSIGPRTQETQYF.

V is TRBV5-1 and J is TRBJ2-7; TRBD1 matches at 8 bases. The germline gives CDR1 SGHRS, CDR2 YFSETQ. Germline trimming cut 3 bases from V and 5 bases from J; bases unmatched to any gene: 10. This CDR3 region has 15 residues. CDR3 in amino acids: CASSSSDRENDEQYF. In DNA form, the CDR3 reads TGCGCCAGCAGCTCGTCGGACAGGGAAAACGACGAGCAGTACTTC.

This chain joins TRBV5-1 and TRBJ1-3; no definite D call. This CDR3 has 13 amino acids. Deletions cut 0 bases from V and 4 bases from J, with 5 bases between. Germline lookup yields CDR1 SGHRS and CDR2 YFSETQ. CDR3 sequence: CASSLGGGNTIYF. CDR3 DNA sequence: TGCGCCAGCAGCTTGGGGGGAGGAAACACCATATATTTT.